This TCR beta chain derives from a study of T cell responses to AZD1222 COVID-19 vaccine. Study information: Pooled samples include second doses given at about 4 or 12 weeks. Study observations and caveats: Seropositive status at baseline applied to only a handful of AZD1222 recipients.

Using immunoSEQ multiplex PCR, the repertoire was profiled, and TCRdb retains in-frame clones only, with some absent. The sample gives 85,000 to 120,000 clones, around 83% of which show up once; approximately 5% is in the top ten. With respect to this clone: The antigen is not known.

From germline, CDR1 is MNHEY and CDR2 SVGAGI. This CDR3 spans 13 amino acids. V lost 5 bases to trimming and J lost 6 bases; unmatched junction nucleotides: 7. The sequence came from an adult in good health. The starting material was peripheral blood, obtained on day 0 of AZD1222 vaccination. The V call is TRBV6-5, the J call TRBJ2-7; the match to TRBD1 covers 7 bases. CDR3 in amino acids: CASSNNRGTEQYF. The CDR3 DNA sequence: TGTGCCAGCAGTAACAACAGGGGAACCGAGCAGTACTTC.